The 14 T cell receptor beta chains listed next were all sequenced from one sample in a study of T cell changes during pregnancy in multiple sclerosis. Sequencing used immunoSEQ multiplex PCR; TCRdb keeps in-frame clones, though not all of them. The sample includes about 79,000 clones, approximately 90% of them seen just once. Sequences were derived from CD4+ T cells from peripheral blood mononuclear cells, sampled in the second trimester of pregnancy. The receptor set was obtained from a female donor with multiple sclerosis, enrolled in a pregnancy study.

The J gene is TRBJ1-2, the V gene TRBV2; D is uncertain. The CDR3 has 12 amino acids. The V gene's germline CDR1 is SNHLY and CDR2 FYNNEI. Trimming took 9 bases from V and 2 from J, leaving 10 bases between them. In DNA form, the CDR3 reads TGTGCCAGTAGGCAGGCGAACTATGGCTACACCTTC. It is translated as CASRQANYGYTF.

V is TRBV2 and J is TRBJ2-4; D possibly corresponds to TRBD1 (6 bases). The germline V gene encodes CDR1 SNHLY and CDR2 FYNNEI. V was pared by 8 bases and J by 8 bases, with 16 bases between. The CDR3 contains 13 residues. The CDR3, as DNA: TGTGCCAGCTCCAAGCAGGGGCGGGACATTCAGTACTTC. Protein sequence: CASSKQGRDIQYF.

The chain recombines TRBV4-1 with TRBJ2-3, with a possible D match to TRBD2 (5 bases). From germline, CDR1 is MGHRA and CDR2 YSYEKL. Between the trimmed V and J ends, which lost 4 bases and 0 bases, there was a span of 17 bases. There are 17 residues in the CDR3. The CDR3 spells CASSLSGPRASTDTQYF. CDR3 in DNA: TGCGCCAGCAGCCTGTCGGGCCCGAGGGCAAGCACAGATACGCAGTATTTT.

CDR3 coding DNA: TGTGCCAGCAGCTTAGGGGGCTTCGGGGAGCTGTTTTTT. Encoded protein: CASSLGGFGELFF. The V call is TRBV7-9, the J call TRBJ2-2; TRBD1 might be the D (5 bases). The CDR3 extends over 13 amino acids. Germline V gene sequence: CDR1 SEHNR, CDR2 FQNEAQ (reference sequence). V was pared by 1 base and J by 7 bases, with 7 bases between.

This clone came up once. The rearrangement uses TRBV2 and TRBJ1-5; D gene ambiguous. The CDR3 is 15 amino acids. The germline gives CDR1 SNHLY, CDR2 FYNNEI. Trimming left V 3 bases short and J 4 bases short, with 13 bases between. CDR3 loop: CASSDGSRGNQPQHF. CDR3 coding DNA: TGTGCCAGCAGTGATGGTAGCAGAGGGAATCAGCCCCAGCATTTT. Full variable domain (remainder filled in from reference TRBV2 and TRBJ1-5): EPEVTQTPSHQVTQMGQEVILRCVPISNHLYFYWYRQILGQKVEFLVSFYNNEISEKSEIFDDQFSVERPDGSNFTLKIRSTKLEDSAMYFCASSDGSRGNQPQHFGDGTRLSIL.

V and J are TRBV28 and TRBJ2-7; D is perhaps TRBD2 (6 bases). The V gene's germline CDR1 is MDHEN and CDR2 SYDVKM. The CDR3 has 15 amino acids. V was trimmed by 4 bases and J by 0 bases, leaving 13 bases between them. In DNA form, the CDR3 reads TGTGCCAGCAGTTCAACGGGACTGAGCTCCTACGAGCAGTACTTC. Translating gives CASSSTGLSSYEQYF.

This sequence joins TRBV28 and TRBJ2-5; a possible D gene is TRBD2 (5 bases). The V end was cut by 3 bases, the J end by 2 bases, with 10 bases between. The germline V gene has CDR1 MDHEN and CDR2 SYDVKM. The CDR3 totals 14 residues. DNA for the CDR3: TGTGCCAGCAGTTTGTCGGGATCTCAAGAGACCCAGTACTTC. This translates into CASSLSGSQETQYF.

The chain joins TRBV7-9 to TRBJ2-7; perhaps TRBD1 as D (6 bases). The CDR3 spans 14 residues. The germline gives CDR1 SEHNR, CDR2 FQNEAQ (reference sequence). The V and J ends lost 6 bases and 2 bases respectively, with 14 bases between them. CDR3 nucleotides: TGTGCCAGCAGTTTGCAACAGGGTCCCTACGAGCAGTACTTC. Protein: CASSLQQGPYEQYF.

The chain recombines TRBV5-6 with TRBJ2-1; 10 bases fit TRBD2. Germline V gene lookup returns CDR1 SGHDT and CDR2 YYEEEE. There are 14 residues in the CDR3. V gave up 4 bases and J gave up 6 bases; unmatched junction bases: 4. CDR3 in DNA: TGTGCCAGCAGCCTAGCGGGGGCCCTCAATGAGCAGTTCTTC. Encoded protein: CASSLAGALNEQFF. The variable domain in full, completed from reference TRBV5-6 and TRBJ2-1, reads DAGVTQSPTHLIKTRGQQVTLRCSPKSGHDTVSWYQQALGQGPQFIFQYYEEEERQRGNFPDRFSGHQFPNYSSELNVNALLLGDSALYLCASSLAGALNEQFFGPGTRLTVL.

The CDR3, as DNA: TGTGCCAGCAGTTACCTCGGGACAGCGAACAATGAGCAGTTCTTC. Protein: CASSYLGTANNEQFF. The chain uses TRBV6-6 and TRBJ2-1; 7 bases map to TRBD1. Germline V gene sequence: CDR1 MNHNY, CDR2 SVGAGI (reference sequence). CDR3 size: 15 residues. Germline trimming cut 2 bases from V and 5 bases from J; bases unmatched to any gene: 6.

The V gene is TRBV6-6, the J gene TRBJ1-6; D is unclear. With 6 bases removed from V and 3 bases from J, the gap between germline ends came to 12 bases. The germline gives CDR1 MNHNY, CDR2 SVGAGI (reference sequence). The CDR3 length is 15 residues. The CDR3 sequence: CASSRDTSYNSPLHF. The CDR3 nucleotides read TGTGCCAGCAGCCGTGACACAAGCTATAATTCACCCCTCCACTTT.

This clone was detected once. V usage is TRBV7-9 and J usage is TRBJ2-4, with 8 positions matching TRBD2. The CDR3 consists of 16 residues. J gave up 8 bases and V 5 bases, and 14 bases lay outside the gene matches. CDR1 and CDR2 (germline): SEHNR, FQNEAQ (reference sequence). The CDR3, as DNA: TGTGCCAGCAGCCCCCCCTTTCGGGAGGGCCTGGACATTCAGTACTTC. This encodes CASSPPFREGLDIQYF.

The chain employs TRBV2 and TRBJ1-5; tentatively, D is TRBD1 (6 bases). The CDR3 length is 15 residues. V shed 5 bases and J shed 3 bases, with 14 bases lying between them. Germline CDR1 reads SNHLY; CDR2 reads FYNNEI. CDR3 sequence: CASSWNRDYNQPQHF. The CDR3 DNA is TGTGCCAGCAGTTGGAACAGGGATTACAATCAGCCCCAGCATTTT.

The chain links TRBV5-4 to TRBJ1-2, with D uncertain. From germline, CDR1 is SGHNT and CDR2 YYREEE (reference sequence). This CDR3 is 14 amino acids long. Trimming removed 0 bases from V and 1 base from J, with 7 bases in between. The CDR3, as DNA: TGTGCCAGCAGCTTGGAACTGAATAACTATGGCTACACCTTC. Protein product: CASSLELNNYGYTF.